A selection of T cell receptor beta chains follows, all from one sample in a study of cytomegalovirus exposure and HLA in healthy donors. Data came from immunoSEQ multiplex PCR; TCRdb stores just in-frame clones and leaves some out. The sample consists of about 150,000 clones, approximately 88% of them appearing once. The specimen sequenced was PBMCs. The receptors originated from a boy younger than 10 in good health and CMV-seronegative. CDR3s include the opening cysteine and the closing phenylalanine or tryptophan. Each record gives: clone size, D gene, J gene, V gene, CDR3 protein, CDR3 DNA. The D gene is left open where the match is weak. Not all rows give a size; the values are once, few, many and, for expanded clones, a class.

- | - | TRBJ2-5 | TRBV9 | CASSVGAGQGGETQYF | TGTGCCAGCAGCGTAGGGGCAGGGCAGGGTGGAGAGACCCAGTACTTC
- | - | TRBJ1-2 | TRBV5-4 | CASSPPTGQSYTF | TGTGCCAGCAGCCCCCCGACAGGACAAAGCTACACCTTC
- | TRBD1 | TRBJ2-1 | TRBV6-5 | CASSRGTGLEQFF | TGTGCCAGCAGTCGCGGGACAGGGTTGGAGCAGTTCTTC
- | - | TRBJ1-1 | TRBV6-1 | CASRAGRLEAFF | TGTGCCAGCAGGGCGGGACGGCTTGAAGCTTTCTTT
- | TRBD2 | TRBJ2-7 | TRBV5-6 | CASSPGGGFMSSYEQYF | TGTGCCAGCAGCCCCGGGGGGGGCTTTATGAGCTCCTACGAGCAGTACTTC
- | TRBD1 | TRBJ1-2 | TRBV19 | CASSATGGYGYTF | TGTGCCAGTAGTGCAACAGGGGGTTATGGCTACACCTTC
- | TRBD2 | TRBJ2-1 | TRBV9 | CASSVPSAGGPDNEQFF | TGTGCCAGCAGCGTACCCAGCGCGGGAGGGCCGGACAATGAGCAGTTCTTC
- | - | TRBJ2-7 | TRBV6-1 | CASSEGLASSYEQYF | TGTGCCAGCAGTGAAGGGCTAGCGAGCTCCTACGAGCAGTACTTC
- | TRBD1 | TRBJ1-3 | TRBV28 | CAGQGASGNTIYF | TGTGCCGGACAGGGGGCATCTGGAAACACCATATATTTT
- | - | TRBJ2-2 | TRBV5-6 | CASSLTAGSALRGTGELFF | TGTGCCAGCAGCTTGACGGCTGGTAGCGCACTCAGAGGCACCGGGGAGCTGTTTTTT
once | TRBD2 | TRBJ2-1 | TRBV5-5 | CASSRGAGASSYNEQFF | TGTGCCAGCAGCCGGGGAGCGGGAGCGAGCTCCTACAATGAGCAGTTCTTC
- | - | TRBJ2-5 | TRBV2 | CARSQTSQETQYF | TGTGCCAGAAGTCAGACATCCCAAGAGACCCAGTACTTC